This T cell receptor (beta chain) is from a study of T cells in Graves' hyperthyroidism and ophthalmopathy. PBMCs were derived from about 10 ml fresh peripheral blood. The study, taken as a whole, reports: Median prediction lead before ophthalmopathy onset was 6.5 to 7 months with the model.

This clonotype was seen many times. Its antigen remains unidentified. CDR1 DFQATT and CDR2 SNEGSKA come from the germline V gene (reference sequence). This CDR3 is built from 13 residues. Trimming stripped 1 base from V and 11 bases from J, with 17 bases between. Amplification yielded TCR beta CDR3 regions, with RNA transcripts as the source. The HTBI primer set was used in a first-round RT-PCR of the TCR CDR3. TCRdb analysed the multiplex PCR reads with MiXCR anew, one entry per CDR3 protein. The sample records around 99,000 distinct CDR3 sequences, 16% being singletons. This sequence was found in a woman aged 50 to 65 with Graves' hyperthyroidism. The V call is TRBV20-1, the J call TRBJ1-1; D gene uncertain. Sequencing was carried out using blood. CDR3: CSARAPGNQRAFF. CDR3 DNA sequence: TGCAGTGCTAGAGCGCCGGGCAACCAGAGGGCTTTCTTT.